The 2 T cell receptor beta chains listed next were all sequenced from one sample in a study of cytomegalovirus exposure and HLA in healthy donors. Both 60 Vbeta primers and 13 Jbeta primers went into the PCR. Generated by immunoSEQ multiplex PCR, the TCRdb table keeps only in-frame clones and is missing some. The sample holds about 250,000 clones, about 66% seen once. Sequencing was done on a sample of PBMCs. These TCRs come from a female donor in good health and CMV-seronegative.

This clone was seen more than once but under ten times. J is TRBJ2-1 and V is TRBV4-1, with a possible D match to TRBD2 (6 bases). Per germline, CDR1 MGHRA and CDR2 YSYEKL. The germline V and J ends were trimmed by 0 bases and 4 bases, with 10 bases remaining between them. The CDR3 loop spans 15 amino acids. The CDR3 coding sequence is TGCGCCAGCAGCCAAGAGCGGGATGGATACAATGAGCAGTTCTTC. Translated, it gives CASSQERDGYNEQFF.

V is TRBV27 and J is TRBJ2-2; 12 nucleotides align to TRBD2. V shed 5 bases, J shed 4 bases, and the junction held 11 bases outside the gene matches. Germline loops: CDR1 MNHEY, CDR2 SMNVEV (reference sequence). The CDR3 sequence is 18 residues long. The CDR3 sequence is CASSAWTSGVTITGELFF. DNA of the CDR3: TGTGCCAGCAGTGCCTGGACTAGCGGGGTGACGATCACCGGGGAGCTGTTTTTT.